The source of this T cell receptor beta chain is a study of blood T cell repertoires in COVID-19. Original analysis: Estimates of nucleated cell counts were drawn from the amplification of reference gene primers. Generated by immunoSEQ multiplex PCR, the TCRdb table keeps only in-frame clones and is missing some. V and J calls and clone size are as listed in that table; D and trimming were resolved from the DNA. The repertoire includes more than 60,000 clones, around 80% of them detected once, and roughly a tenth sits in the top ten. The V segment lost 8 bases and the J segment 0 bases; nucleotides outside the gene matches: 3. The CDR3 runs 14 residues. Looked up from germline, CDR1 is MDHEN and CDR2 is SYDVKM.

Material for sequencing was peripheral blood. This sequence joins TRBV28 and TRBJ2-3, with 9 bases that match TRBD2. The origin of this receptor is a man in his sixties with acute or convalescent COVID-19. CDR3 coding DNA: TGTGCCAGCCAAACTAGCGGGAGCACAGATACGCAGTATTTT. This translates into CASQTSGSTDTQYF.